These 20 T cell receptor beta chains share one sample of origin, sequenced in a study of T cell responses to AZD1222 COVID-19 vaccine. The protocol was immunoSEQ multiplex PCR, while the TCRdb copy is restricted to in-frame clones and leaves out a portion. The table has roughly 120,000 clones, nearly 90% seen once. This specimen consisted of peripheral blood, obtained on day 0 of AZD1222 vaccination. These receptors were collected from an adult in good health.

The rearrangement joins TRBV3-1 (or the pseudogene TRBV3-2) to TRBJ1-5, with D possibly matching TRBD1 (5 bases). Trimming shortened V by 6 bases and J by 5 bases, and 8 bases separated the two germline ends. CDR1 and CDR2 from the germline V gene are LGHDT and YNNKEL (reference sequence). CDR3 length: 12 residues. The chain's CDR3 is CASSGGHQPQHF. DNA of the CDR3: TGTGCCAGCAGTGGGGGTCATCAGCCCCAGCATTTT.

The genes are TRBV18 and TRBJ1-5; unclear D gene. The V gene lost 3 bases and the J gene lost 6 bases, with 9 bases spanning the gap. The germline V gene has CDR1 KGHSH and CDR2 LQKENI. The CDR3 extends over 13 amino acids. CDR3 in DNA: TGTGCCAGCTCACCCCCTAAGGGTCAGCCCCAGCATTTT. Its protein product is CASSPPKGQPQHF.

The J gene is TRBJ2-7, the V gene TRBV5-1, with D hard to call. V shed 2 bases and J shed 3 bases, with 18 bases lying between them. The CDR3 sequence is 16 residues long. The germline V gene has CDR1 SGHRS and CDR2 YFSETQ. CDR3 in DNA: TGCGCCAGCAGCTTACCCGGCCCGATGATAGGCTACGAGCAGTACTTC. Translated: CASSLPGPMIGYEQYF.

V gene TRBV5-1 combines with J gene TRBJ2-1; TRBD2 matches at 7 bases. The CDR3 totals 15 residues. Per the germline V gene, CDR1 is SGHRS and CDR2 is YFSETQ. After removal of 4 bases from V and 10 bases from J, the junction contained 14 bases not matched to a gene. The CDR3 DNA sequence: TGCGCCAGCAGCCCGATCGAGCGGGGAACAAACGAGCAGTTCTTC. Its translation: CASSPIERGTNEQFF.

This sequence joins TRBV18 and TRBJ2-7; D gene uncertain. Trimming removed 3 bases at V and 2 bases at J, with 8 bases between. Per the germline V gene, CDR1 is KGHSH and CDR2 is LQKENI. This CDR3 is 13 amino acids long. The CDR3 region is CASSPAAAYEQYF. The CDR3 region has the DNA TGTGCCAGCTCACCGGCGGCAGCCTACGAGCAGTACTTC.

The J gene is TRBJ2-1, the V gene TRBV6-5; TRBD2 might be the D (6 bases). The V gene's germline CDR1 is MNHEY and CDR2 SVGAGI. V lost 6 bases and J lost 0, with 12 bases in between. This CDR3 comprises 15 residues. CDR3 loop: CASRVGGSSYNEQFF. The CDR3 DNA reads TGTGCCAGCAGGGTGGGGGGAAGCTCCTACAATGAGCAGTTCTTC.

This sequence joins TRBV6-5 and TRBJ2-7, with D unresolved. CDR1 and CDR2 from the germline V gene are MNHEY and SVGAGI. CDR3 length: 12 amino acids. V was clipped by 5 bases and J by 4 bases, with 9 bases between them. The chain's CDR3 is CASSPGQYEQYF. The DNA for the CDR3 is TGTGCCAGCAGTCCCGGGCAGTACGAGCAGTACTTC.

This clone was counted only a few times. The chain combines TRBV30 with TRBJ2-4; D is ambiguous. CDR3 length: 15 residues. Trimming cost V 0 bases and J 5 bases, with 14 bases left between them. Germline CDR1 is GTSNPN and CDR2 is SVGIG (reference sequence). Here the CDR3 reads CAWSVPPRTENIQYF. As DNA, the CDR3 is TGTGCCTGGAGTGTACCTCCCCGAACCGAAAACATTCAGTACTTC.

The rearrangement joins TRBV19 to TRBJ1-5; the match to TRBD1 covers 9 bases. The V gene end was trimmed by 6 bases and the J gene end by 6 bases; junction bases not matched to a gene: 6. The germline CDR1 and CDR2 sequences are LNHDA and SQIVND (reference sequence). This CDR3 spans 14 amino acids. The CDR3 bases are TGTGCCAGTAGCCGGGACAGGGTGGGTCAGCCCCAGCATTTT. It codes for CASSRDRVGQPQHF.

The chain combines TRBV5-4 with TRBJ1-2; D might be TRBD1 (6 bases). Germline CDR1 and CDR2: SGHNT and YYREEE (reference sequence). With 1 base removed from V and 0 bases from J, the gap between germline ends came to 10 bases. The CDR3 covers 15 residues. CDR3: CASSLRDTPNYGYTF. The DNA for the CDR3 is TGTGCCAGCAGCTTGAGGGACACACCTAACTATGGCTACACCTTC.

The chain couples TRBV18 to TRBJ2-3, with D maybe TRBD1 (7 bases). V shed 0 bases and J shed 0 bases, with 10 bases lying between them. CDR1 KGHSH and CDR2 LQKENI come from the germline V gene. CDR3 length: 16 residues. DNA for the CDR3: TGTGCCAGCTCACCACCGCCAGGGGGGAGCACAGATACGCAGTATTTT. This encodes CASSPPPGGSTDTQYF.

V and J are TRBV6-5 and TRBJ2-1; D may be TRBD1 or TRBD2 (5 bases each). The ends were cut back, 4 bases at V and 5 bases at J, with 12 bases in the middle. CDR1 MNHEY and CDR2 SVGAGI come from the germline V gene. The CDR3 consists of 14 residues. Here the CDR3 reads CASSFRDGNNEQFF. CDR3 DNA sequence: TGTGCCAGCAGTTTCCGGGACGGGAACAATGAGCAGTTCTTC.

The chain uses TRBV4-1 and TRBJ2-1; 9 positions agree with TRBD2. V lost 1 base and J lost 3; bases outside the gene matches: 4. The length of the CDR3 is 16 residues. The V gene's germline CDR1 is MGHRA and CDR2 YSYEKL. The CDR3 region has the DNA TGCGCCAGCAGCCAAGGCGGGGGGGTAGGCTACAATGAGCAGTTCTTC. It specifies CASSQGGGVGYNEQFF.

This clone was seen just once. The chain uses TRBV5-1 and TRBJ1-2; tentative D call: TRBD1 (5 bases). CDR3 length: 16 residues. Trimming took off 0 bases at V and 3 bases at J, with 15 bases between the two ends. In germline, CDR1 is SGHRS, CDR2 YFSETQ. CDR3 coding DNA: TGCGCCAGCAGCTTGGTGGGTTGGGGGAATGACTATGGCTACACCTTC. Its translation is CASSLVGWGNDYGYTF.

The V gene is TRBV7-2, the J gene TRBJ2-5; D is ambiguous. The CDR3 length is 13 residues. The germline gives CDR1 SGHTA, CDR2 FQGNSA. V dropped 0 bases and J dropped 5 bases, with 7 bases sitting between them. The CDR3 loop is CASSLAVDETQYF. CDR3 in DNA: TGTGCCAGCAGCTTAGCAGTAGATGAGACCCAGTACTTC.

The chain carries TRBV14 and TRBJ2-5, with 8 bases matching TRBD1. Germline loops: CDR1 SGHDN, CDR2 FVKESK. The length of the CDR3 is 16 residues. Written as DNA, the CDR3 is TGTGCTCATAGCAGAAGGGGCAGGGGGCCCCAAGAGACCCAGTACTTC. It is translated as CAHSRRGRGPQETQYF.

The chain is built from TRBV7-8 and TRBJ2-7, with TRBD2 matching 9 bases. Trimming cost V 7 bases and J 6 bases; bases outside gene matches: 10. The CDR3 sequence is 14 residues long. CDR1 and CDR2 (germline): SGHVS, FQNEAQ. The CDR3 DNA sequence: TGTGCCAGCACCAAGAGCGGGGGGCACGGCGAGCAGTACTTC. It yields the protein CASTKSGGHGEQYF.

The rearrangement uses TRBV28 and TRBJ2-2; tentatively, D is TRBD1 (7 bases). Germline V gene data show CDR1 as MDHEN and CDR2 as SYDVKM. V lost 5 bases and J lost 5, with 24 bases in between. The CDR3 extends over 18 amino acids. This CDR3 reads CASSPGGTALRWTGELFF. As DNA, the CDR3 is TGTGCCAGCAGTCCAGGCGGGACAGCCCTTCGGTGGACCGGGGAGCTGTTTTTT.

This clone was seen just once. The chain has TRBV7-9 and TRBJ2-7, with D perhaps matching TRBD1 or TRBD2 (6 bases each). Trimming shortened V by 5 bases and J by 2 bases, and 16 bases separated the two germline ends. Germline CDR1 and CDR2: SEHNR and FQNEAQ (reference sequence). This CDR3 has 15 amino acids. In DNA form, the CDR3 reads TGTGCCAGCAGCCCCGGACAAGGGGGGCCCTACGAGCAGTACTTC. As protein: CASSPGQGGPYEQYF.

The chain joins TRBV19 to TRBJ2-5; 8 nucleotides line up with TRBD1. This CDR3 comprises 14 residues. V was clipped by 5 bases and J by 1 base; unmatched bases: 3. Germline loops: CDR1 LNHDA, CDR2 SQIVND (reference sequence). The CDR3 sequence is CASSVDRGQETQYF. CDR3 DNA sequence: TGTGCCAGTAGTGTTGACAGGGGCCAAGAGACCCAGTACTTC.